The 7 T cell receptor beta chains presented below share a single source sample, sequenced in a study of blood T cell repertoires in COVID-19 (TCRdb year 2020). Library generation was performed with the immunoSEQ multiplex PCR assay. In TCRdb, the immuneACCESS table is reduced to in-frame sequences with V and J assigned. These tables do not hold every clone; where another copy was compared, an unresolved V gene accounts for under half, and the others remain unexplained. The sample includes approximately 110,000 clones, with just over 85% observed a single time. Together, the top ten hold 0.75% to 0.9% of the sample. The sequencing input was peripheral blood. The receptors shown here come from a woman between 45 and 60 years old with active or convalescent COVID-19.

The genes are TRBV28 and TRBJ2-7, with TRBD2 matching 7 bases. Germline V lookup: CDR1 MDHEN, CDR2 SYDVKM. The ends lost 2 bases at V and 3 bases at J; junction bases unmatched: 7. The CDR3 has 15 amino acids. The CDR3 DNA follows: TGTGCCAGCAGTTTACCTGCGGGAGTGCTCTACGAGCAGTACTTC. Protein: CASSLPAGVLYEQYF. Full variable domain (outside the CDR3, taken from reference TRBV28 and TRBJ2-7): DVKVTQSSRYLVKRTGEKVFLECVQDMDHENMFWYRQDPGLGLRLIYFSYDVKMKEKGDIPEGYSVSREKKERFSLILESASTNQTSMYLCASSLPAGVLYEQYFGPGTRLTVT.

The chain employs TRBV27 and TRBJ1-2, with TRBD1 as a possible D gene (5 bases). Germline V CDR1 and CDR2: MNHEY, SMNVEV (reference sequence). Trimming removed 11 bases from V and 5 bases from J, with 15 bases in between. This CDR3 has 12 residues. CDR3 protein: CARATGGYGYTF. In nucleotides, the CDR3 is TGTGCCCGCGCGACGGGGGGGTATGGCTACACCTTC.

The chain joins TRBV27 to TRBJ2-5; D is uncertain. CDR3 length equals 13 residues. Germline values: CDR1 MNHEY, CDR2 SMNVEV (reference sequence). V was cut by 0 bases and J by 2 bases, with 4 bases left in between. CDR3 coding DNA: TGTGCCAGCAGTTTATCGAGGCAAGAGACCCAGTACTTC. Encoded protein: CASSLSRQETQYF.

The chain uses TRBV7-2 and TRBJ2-5, with 8 bases matching TRBD2. The ends lost 0 bases at V and 5 bases at J; junction bases unmatched: 11. CDR3 length equals 17 residues. Germline-derived CDR1 and CDR2 are SGHTA and FQGNSA. The CDR3 spells CASSLAASGPFGETQYF. CDR3 nucleotide sequence: TGTGCCAGCAGCTTAGCGGCTAGCGGGCCGTTCGGGGAGACCCAGTACTTC.

The rearrangement links TRBV6-2 or TRBV6-3 to TRBJ2-7, with 11 bases aligning to TRBD2. After removal of 6 bases from V and 6 bases from J, the junction contained 13 bases not matched to a gene. The CDR3 is made up of 16 amino acids. The germline gives CDR1 MNHEY, CDR2 SVGEGT. The CDR3 nucleotides read TGTGCCAGCAGCTCAGCCACTAGCGGGAGAAGGGGCGAGCAGTACTTC. The encoded protein is CASSSATSGRRGEQYF.

This chain uses TRBV2 with TRBJ1-5, with 10 bases that match TRBD1. CDR3 length: 14 amino acids. From germline, CDR1 is SNHLY and CDR2 FYNNEI. The ends lost 5 bases at V and 6 bases at J; junction bases unmatched: 4. CDR3 sequence: CASSRQGASQPQHF. The CDR3 DNA is TGTGCCAGCAGTAGACAGGGGGCTTCTCAGCCCCAGCATTTT.

This sequence joins TRBV4-2 and TRBJ2-1; D is uncertain. The ends were cut back, 0 bases at V and 10 bases at J, with 7 bases in the middle. CDR1 LGHNA and CDR2 YNFKEQ come from the germline V gene. This CDR3 is built from 12 residues. The CDR3 spells CASSQDIREQFF. The DNA for the CDR3 is TGTGCCAGCAGCCAAGATATCCGGGAGCAGTTCTTC.